These 17 T cell receptor beta chains were all obtained from the same sample, sequenced in a study of T cell responses to AZD1222 COVID-19 vaccine (dated by TCRdb to the early 2020s). What this sample's time point label stands for: baseline before first vaccination. The library relied on the immunoSEQ multiplex PCR assay. The immuneACCESS repertoire file appears here via TCRdb, limited to in-frame rearrangements. These files lack a portion of the clones; in checked studies, under half of the deficit traces to unresolved V genes, and the cause of the others is not known. Here the sample has 150,000 to 190,000 clones; over 75% occur a single time. The ten largest clonotypes hold 1.8% of the sample. The source was peripheral blood, collected on day 0 of AZD1222 vaccination. Every receptor here comes from an adult in good health.

The rearrangement links TRBV5-6 to TRBJ1-2; no reliable D call. Trimming left V 4 bases short and J 8 bases short, with 18 bases between. Germline values: CDR1 SGHDT, CDR2 YYEEEE. There are 14 residues in the CDR3. The CDR3 protein is CASSLPLGMGGYTF. The DNA for the CDR3 is TGTGCCAGCAGCCTGCCTTTGGGGATGGGGGGCTACACCTTC.

This clone was picked up a small number of times. The chain combines TRBV10-2 with TRBJ1-1; TRBD1 aligns across 8 bases. J lost 5 bases, V lost 8 bases, and 1 base had no gene match. The CDR3 extends over 11 amino acids. From germline, CDR1 is WSHSY and CDR2 SAAADI. For the CDR3, the DNA is TGCGCCAGCGGACAGGGAACTGAAGCTTTCTTT. Amino acid sequence: CASGQGTEAFF.

The chain recombines TRBV13 with TRBJ1-2; D gene uncertain. CDR3 length equals 13 residues. Germline assignment: CDR1 PRHDT and CDR2 FYEKMQ (reference sequence). Trimming removed 0 bases at V and 0 bases at J, with 2 bases between. The CDR3 nucleotides are TGTGCCAGCAGCTTAGGAGCTAACTATGGCTACACCTTC. It yields the protein CASSLGANYGYTF.

This sequence joins TRBV4-2 and TRBJ2-5, with D possibly matching TRBD1 (7 bases). In germline, CDR1 is LGHNA, CDR2 YNFKEQ. Deletions cut 0 bases from V and 5 bases from J, with 16 bases between. The CDR3 has 16 amino acids. CDR3 sequence (DNA): TGTGCCAGCAGCCAAGAAGTTCAGGCGGGACAGGAGACCCAGTACTTC. It yields the protein CASSQEVQAGQETQYF.

The rearrangement joins TRBV7-2 to TRBJ2-1, with D possibly TRBD2 on 6 matching bases. The CDR3 spans 14 residues. The V end lost 3 bases, the J end lost 4 bases, and 10 bases lay between the germline ends. In germline, CDR1 is SGHTA, CDR2 FQGNSA. This CDR3 reads CASSLDGSYNEQFF. In nucleotides, the CDR3 is TGTGCCAGCAGCTTGGACGGGAGTTACAATGAGCAGTTCTTC.

This clone came up many times. The gene calls are TRBV6-2 or TRBV6-3 and TRBJ2-2, with D unresolved. Germline CDR1 and CDR2: MNHEY and SVGEGT. The CDR3 covers 13 residues. Between the trimmed V and J ends, which lost 2 bases and 3 bases, there was a span of 4 bases. CDR3 amino acids: CASSYRDTGELFF. The DNA for the CDR3 is TGTGCCAGCAGTTACAGGGACACCGGGGAGCTGTTTTTT.

The V gene is TRBV7-9, the J gene TRBJ2-1; D remains ambiguous. In germline, CDR1 is SEHNR, CDR2 FQNEAQ (reference sequence). This CDR3 has 12 residues. Deletions cut 5 bases from V and 8 bases from J, with 10 bases between. The CDR3 region has the DNA TGTGCCAGCAGCGATAATTGGGATGAGCAGTTCTTC. This sequence encodes CASSDNWDEQFF.

This clone was counted a single time. The V gene is TRBV27, the J gene TRBJ1-2; tentative D call: TRBD1 (5 bases). Germline assignment: CDR1 MNHEY and CDR2 SMNVEV (reference sequence). The CDR3 is made up of 13 amino acids. V dropped 6 bases and J dropped 6 bases, with 14 bases sitting between them. The CDR3 nucleotides are TGTGCCAGCAGCGGGTGGGGGACGAATGGCTACACCTTC. This gives the protein CASSGWGTNGYTF.

The gene calls are TRBV2 and TRBJ2-3, with 11 bases fitting TRBD2. Losses at the gene ends were 8 bases for V and 7 bases for J; bases not matched to a gene: 17. The CDR3 runs 17 residues. CDR1 is SNHLY and CDR2 is FYNNEI in the germline V gene. CDR3 protein: CASGSIAGGPRGNTQYF. The CDR3 DNA is TGTGCCAGCGGGTCCATAGCGGGAGGGCCGCGTGGAAATACGCAGTATTTT.

V gene TRBV13 combines with J gene TRBJ1-1; unclear D gene. Trimming cost V 2 bases and J 4 bases, with 29 bases left between them. The CDR3 has 20 amino acids. Looked up from germline, CDR1 is PRHDT and CDR2 is FYEKMQ (reference sequence). The CDR3 protein is CASSLSLIFHPGNESTEAFF. The CDR3 DNA sequence: TGTGCCAGCAGCTTATCTTTGATCTTTCACCCCGGGAATGAGTCCACTGAAGCTTTCTTT.

The chain has TRBV24-1 and TRBJ2-1; 11 nucleotides align to TRBD2. This CDR3 region has 15 residues. Trimming cost V 4 bases and J 8 bases; bases outside gene matches: 6. Per the germline V gene, CDR1 is KGHDR and CDR2 is SFDVKD. CDR3 amino acids: CATSEASGRWHEQFF. CDR3 in DNA: TGTGCCACCAGTGAAGCTAGCGGGAGGTGGCATGAGCAGTTCTTC.

This chain connects TRBV2 to TRBJ2-3; 12 nucleotides match TRBD1. The CDR3 loop spans 17 amino acids. The germline V gene encodes CDR1 SNHLY and CDR2 FYNNEI. The V and J ends lost 6 bases and 0 bases, in that order; junction bases with no gene match: 7. CDR3: CASRVGTGGVSTDTQYF. The CDR3 region has the DNA TGTGCCAGCAGGGTCGGGACAGGGGGCGTTAGCACAGATACGCAGTATTTT.

This chain uses TRBV6-5 with TRBJ2-1; D is tentatively TRBD1 or TRBD2 (5 bases each). The CDR3 sequence is 12 residues long. CDR1 and CDR2 (germline): MNHEY, SVGAGI. V dropped 6 bases and J dropped 9 bases, with 12 bases sitting between them. The CDR3 nucleotides are TGTGCCAGCAGCCTAACTGGGGGTGAGCAGTTCTTC. This sequence encodes CASSLTGGEQFF.

This clone was recorded only once. J is TRBJ2-1 and V is TRBV7-8, with 7 nucleotides matching TRBD2. The CDR3 contains 17 residues. V shed 5 bases and J 6 bases; nucleotides not matched to a gene: 16. Germline V CDR1 and CDR2: SGHVS, FQNEAQ. CDR3 protein: CASSPLFASGVVNEQFF. The CDR3, as DNA: TGTGCCAGCAGCCCACTGTTCGCTAGCGGCGTCGTCAATGAGCAGTTCTTC.

V is TRBV4-1 and J is TRBJ2-7; TRBD2 aligns across 8 bases. Germline V gives CDR1 MGHRA, CDR2 YSYEKL. Unmatched junction bases numbered 9, after V lost 4 bases and J lost 7 bases. This CDR3 has 14 residues. The CDR3 DNA sequence: TGCGCCAGCAGCCGTATAGCGGGAAGGAGGGAGCAGTACTTC. This gives the protein CASSRIAGRREQYF.

V and J are TRBV7-2 and TRBJ2-7; 7 bases are a match to TRBD1. The V and J ends lost 5 bases and 5 bases, in that order; junction bases with no gene match: 12. The length of the CDR3 is 15 residues. The V gene's germline CDR1 is SGHTA and CDR2 FQGNSA. The CDR3 coding sequence is TGTGCCAGCAGCCCGGGACAGTTTTTAGCTGACGAGCAGTACTTC. This gives the protein CASSPGQFLADEQYF.

The rearrangement joins TRBV5-4 to TRBJ2-5; TRBD2 aligns across 14 bases. J lost 5 bases, V lost 3 bases, and 9 bases had no gene match. The CDR3 runs 17 residues. Germline-derived CDR1 and CDR2 are SGHNT and YYREEE (reference sequence). CDR3 coding DNA: TGTGCCAGCAGCTGGCGGACAGGACTAGCGGGAGGTGAGACCCAGTACTTC. Amino acid sequence: CASSWRTGLAGGETQYF. Based on the CDR3 plus reference TRBV5-4 and TRBJ2-5, the full variable domain is ETGVTQSPTHLIKTRGQQVTLRCSSQSGHNTVSWYQQALGQGPQFIFQYYREEENGRGNFPPRFSGLQFPNYSSELNVNALELDDSALYLCASSWRTGLAGGETQYFGPGTRLLVL.